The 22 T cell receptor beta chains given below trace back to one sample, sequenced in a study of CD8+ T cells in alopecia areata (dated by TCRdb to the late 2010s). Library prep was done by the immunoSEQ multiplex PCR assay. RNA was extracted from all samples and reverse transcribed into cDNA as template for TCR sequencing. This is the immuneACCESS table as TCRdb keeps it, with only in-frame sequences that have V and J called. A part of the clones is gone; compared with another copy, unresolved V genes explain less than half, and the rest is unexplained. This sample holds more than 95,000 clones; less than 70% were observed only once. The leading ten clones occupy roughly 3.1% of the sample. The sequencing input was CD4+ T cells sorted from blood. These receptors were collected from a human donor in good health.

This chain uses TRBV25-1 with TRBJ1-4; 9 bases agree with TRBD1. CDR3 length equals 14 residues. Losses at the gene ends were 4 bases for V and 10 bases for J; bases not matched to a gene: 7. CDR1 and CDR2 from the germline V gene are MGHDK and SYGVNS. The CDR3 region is CASSATGGHGKLFF. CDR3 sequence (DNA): TGTGCCAGCAGTGCCACAGGGGGCCACGGAAAACTGTTTTTT.

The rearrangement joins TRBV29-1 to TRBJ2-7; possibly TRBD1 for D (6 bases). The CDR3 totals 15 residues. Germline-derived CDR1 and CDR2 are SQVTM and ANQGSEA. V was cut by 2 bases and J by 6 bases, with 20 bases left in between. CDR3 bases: TGCAGCGTTGAACAGGGGCAGGGGACAACTGCCGAGCAGTACTTC. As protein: CSVEQGQGTTAEQYF.

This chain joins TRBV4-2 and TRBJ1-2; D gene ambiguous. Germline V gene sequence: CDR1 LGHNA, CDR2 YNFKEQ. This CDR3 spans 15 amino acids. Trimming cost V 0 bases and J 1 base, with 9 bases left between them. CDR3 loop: CASSQDFDFNYGYTF. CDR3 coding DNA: TGTGCCAGCAGCCAAGATTTCGACTTTAACTATGGCTACACCTTC.

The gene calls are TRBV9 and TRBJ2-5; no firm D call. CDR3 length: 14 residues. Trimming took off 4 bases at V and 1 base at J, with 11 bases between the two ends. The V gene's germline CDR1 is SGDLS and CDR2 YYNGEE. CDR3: CASSPRYPQETQYF. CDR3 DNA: TGTGCCAGCAGCCCCCGGTACCCCCAAGAGACCCAGTACTTC.

CDR3 in amino acids: CATSRGGVGGGSTGELFF. Here the CDR3 DNA reads TGTGCCACCAGCAGAGGCGGAGTGGGCGGGGGTAGCACCGGGGAGCTGTTTTTT. This chain connects TRBV15 to TRBJ2-2; 7 bases match TRBD2. CDR3 length equals 18 residues. Germline-derived CDR1 and CDR2 are LNHNV and YYDKDF (reference sequence). After removal of 1 base from V and 4 bases from J, the junction contained 12 bases not matched to a gene.

CDR3 loop: CASSPSAGVLNSPLHF. CDR3 in DNA: TGTGCCAGCAGTCCTAGTGCAGGGGTATTGAATTCACCCCTCCACTTT. The chain uses TRBV25-1 and TRBJ1-6, with D possibly TRBD1 on 6 matching bases. This CDR3 region has 16 residues. Trimming left V 5 bases short and J 7 bases short, with 18 bases between. CDR1 and CDR2 (germline): MGHDK, SYGVNS.

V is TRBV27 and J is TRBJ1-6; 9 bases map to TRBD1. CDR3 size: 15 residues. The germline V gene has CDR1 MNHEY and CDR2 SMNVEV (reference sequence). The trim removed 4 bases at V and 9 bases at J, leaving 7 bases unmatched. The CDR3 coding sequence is TGTGCCAGCAGTTATTCCGGGACAGGGACTTCACCCCTCCACTTT. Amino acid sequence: CASSYSGTGTSPLHF.

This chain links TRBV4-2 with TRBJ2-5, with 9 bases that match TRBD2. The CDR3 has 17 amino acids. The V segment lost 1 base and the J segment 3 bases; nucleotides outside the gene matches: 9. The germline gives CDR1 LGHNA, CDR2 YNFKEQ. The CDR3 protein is CASSQGLGAGGEETQYF. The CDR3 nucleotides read TGTGCCAGCAGCCAAGGTCTTGGAGCGGGGGGTGAAGAGACCCAGTACTTC.

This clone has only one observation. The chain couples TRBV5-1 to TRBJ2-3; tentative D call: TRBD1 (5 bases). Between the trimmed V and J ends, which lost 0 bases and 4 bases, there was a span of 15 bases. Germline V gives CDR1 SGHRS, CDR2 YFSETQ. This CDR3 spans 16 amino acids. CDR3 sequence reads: CASSLGAGLDADTQYF. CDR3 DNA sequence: TGCGCCAGCAGCTTGGGAGCAGGGCTGGACGCAGATACGCAGTATTTT.

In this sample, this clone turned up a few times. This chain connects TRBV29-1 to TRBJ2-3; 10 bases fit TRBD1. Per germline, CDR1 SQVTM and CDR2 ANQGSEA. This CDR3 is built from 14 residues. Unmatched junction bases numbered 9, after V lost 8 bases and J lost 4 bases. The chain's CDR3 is CSYWDRGGADTQYF. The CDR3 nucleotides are TGCAGCTATTGGGACAGGGGAGGCGCAGATACGCAGTATTTT.

This CDR3 reads CASSSGFGRVIYGYTF. CDR3 nucleotide sequence: TGCGCCAGCAGCTCCGGATTCGGCAGGGTCATCTATGGCTACACCTTC. The V gene is TRBV5-1, the J gene TRBJ1-2; tentative D call: TRBD1 (5 bases). From germline, CDR1 is SGHRS and CDR2 YFSETQ. The V end lost 3 bases, the J end lost 4 bases, and 19 bases lay between the germline ends. CDR3 size: 16 residues.

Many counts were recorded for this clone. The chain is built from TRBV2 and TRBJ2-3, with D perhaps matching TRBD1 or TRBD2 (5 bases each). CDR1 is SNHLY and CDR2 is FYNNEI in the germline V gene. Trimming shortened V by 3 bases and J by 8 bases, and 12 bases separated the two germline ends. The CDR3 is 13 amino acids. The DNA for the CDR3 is TGTGCCAGCAGTGAGGGGGACGCGGGTACGCAGTATTTT. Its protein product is CASSEGDAGTQYF.

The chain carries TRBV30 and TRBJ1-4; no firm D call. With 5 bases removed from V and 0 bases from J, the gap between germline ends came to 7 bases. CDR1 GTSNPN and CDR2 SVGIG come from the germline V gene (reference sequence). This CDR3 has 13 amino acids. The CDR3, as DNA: TGTGCCTGGGGCTCGGCAACTAATGAAAAACTGTTTTTT. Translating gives CAWGSATNEKLFF.

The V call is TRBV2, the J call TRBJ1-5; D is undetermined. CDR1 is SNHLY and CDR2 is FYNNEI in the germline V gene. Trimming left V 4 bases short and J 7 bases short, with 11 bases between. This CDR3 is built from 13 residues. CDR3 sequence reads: CASSVEENQPQHF. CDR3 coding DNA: TGTGCCAGCAGTGTAGAGGAGAACCAGCCCCAGCATTTT.

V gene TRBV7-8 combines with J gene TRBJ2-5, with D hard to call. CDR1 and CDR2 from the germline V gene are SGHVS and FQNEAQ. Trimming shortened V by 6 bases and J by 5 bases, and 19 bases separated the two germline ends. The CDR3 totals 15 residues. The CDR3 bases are TGTGCCAGCAGGACGTACAGTGGTGGCATGGAGACCCAGTACTTC. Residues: CASRTYSGGMETQYF.

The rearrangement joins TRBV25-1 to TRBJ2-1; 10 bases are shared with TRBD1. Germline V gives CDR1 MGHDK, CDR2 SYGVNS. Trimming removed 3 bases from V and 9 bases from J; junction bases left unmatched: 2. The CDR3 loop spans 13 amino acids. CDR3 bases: TGTGCCAGCAGTGATCGGGACAGGGGTGAGCAGTTCTTC. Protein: CASSDRDRGEQFF.

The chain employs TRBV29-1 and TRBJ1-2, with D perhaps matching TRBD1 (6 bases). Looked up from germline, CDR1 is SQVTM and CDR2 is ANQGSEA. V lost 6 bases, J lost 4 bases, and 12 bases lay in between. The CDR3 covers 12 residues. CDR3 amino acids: CSVEGGSYGYTF. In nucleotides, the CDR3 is TGCAGCGTCGAGGGGGGTAGCTATGGCTACACCTTC. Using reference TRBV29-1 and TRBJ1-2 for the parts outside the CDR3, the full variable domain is SAVISQKPSRDICQRGTSLTIQCQVDSQVTMMFWYRQQPGQSLTLIATANQGSEATYESGFVIDKFPISRPNLTFSTLTVSNMSPEDSSIYLCSVEGGSYGYTFGSGTRLTVV.

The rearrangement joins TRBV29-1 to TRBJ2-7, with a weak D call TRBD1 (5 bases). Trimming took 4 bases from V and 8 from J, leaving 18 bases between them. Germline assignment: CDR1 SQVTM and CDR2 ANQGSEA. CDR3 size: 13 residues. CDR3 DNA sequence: TGCAGCGTTGGTGACAGTGGGTCTACGCAGCAGTACTTC. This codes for CSVGDSGSTQQYF.

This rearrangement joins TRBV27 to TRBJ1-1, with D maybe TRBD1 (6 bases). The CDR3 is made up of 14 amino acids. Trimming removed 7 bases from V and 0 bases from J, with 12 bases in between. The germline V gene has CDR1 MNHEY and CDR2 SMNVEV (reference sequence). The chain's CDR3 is CASNKAGVNTEAFF. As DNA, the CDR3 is TGTGCCAGCAACAAAGCAGGGGTGAACACTGAAGCTTTCTTT.

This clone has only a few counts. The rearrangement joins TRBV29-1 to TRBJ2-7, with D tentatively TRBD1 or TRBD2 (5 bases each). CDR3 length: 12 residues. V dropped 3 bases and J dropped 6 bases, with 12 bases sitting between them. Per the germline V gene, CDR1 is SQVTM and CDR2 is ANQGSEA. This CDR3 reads CSVEPRDGEQYF. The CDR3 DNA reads TGCAGCGTTGAGCCCAGGGACGGCGAGCAGTACTTC.

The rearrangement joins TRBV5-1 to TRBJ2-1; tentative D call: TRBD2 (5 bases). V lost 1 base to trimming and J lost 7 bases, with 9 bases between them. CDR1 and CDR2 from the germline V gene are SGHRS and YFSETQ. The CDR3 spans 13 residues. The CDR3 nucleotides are TGCGCCAGCAGCTTGTCGGGGATTAATGAGCAGTTCTTC. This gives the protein CASSLSGINEQFF.

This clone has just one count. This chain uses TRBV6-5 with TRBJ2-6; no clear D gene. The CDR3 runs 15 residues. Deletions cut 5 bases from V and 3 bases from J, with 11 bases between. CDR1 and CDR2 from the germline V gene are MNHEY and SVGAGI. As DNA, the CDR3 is TGTGCCAGCAGTACCGCTTTGGGTGGGGCCAACGTCCTGACTTTC. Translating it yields CASSTALGGANVLTF.